The rows below give T cell receptor beta chains drawn from one sample of a study of control samples from healthy donors and cancer patients. Data came from immunoSEQ multiplex PCR; TCRdb stores just in-frame clones and leaves some out. This sample has tens of thousands of clones; roughly nine tenths occur once, and the top ten carry roughly 5.5%. The sequenced sample was PBMCs. The origin of the receptors is a man between 60 and 75 years old with colorectal cancer. Both conserved end residues are part of each CDR3. Fields, in order: CDR3 protein, CDR3 DNA, D gene, clone size, J gene, V gene, CDR3 length. The D gene is left open where the match is weak. The size field is filled for only some rows; it gives once, few, many or a size class.

CDR3: CASSESGGASQNGYTF
DNA: TGTGCCAGCAGTGAGAGCGGTGGGGCCTCCCAAAATGGCTACACCTTC
D: -
size: -
J: TRBJ1-2
V: TRBV6-4
length: 16

CDR3: CASRGQGSNTEAFF
DNA: TGCGCCAGCAGGGGACAGGGATCGAACACTGAAGCTTTCTTT
D: TRBD1
size: -
J: TRBJ1-1
V: TRBV10-2
length: 14

CDR3: CASSEVGQGFGYTF
DNA: TGTGCCAGCAGTGAGGTGGGACAGGGTTTTGGCTACACCTTC
D: TRBD1
size: -
J: TRBJ1-2
V: TRBV2
length: 14

CDR3: CASSSLAGGLTGELFF
DNA: TGTGCCAGCAGCTCGCTGGCGGGGGGGCTAACCGGGGAGCTGTTTTTT
D: TRBD2
size: -
J: TRBJ2-2
V: TRBV7-9
length: 16

CDR3: CAISEAIGVGGQPQHF
DNA: TGTGCCATCAGCGAAGCGATCGGGGTAGGGGGTCAGCCCCAGCATTTT
D: -
size: -
J: TRBJ1-5
V: TRBV10-3
length: 16

CDR3: CASSVYSGGLYNEQFF
DNA: TGTGCCAGCAGCGTTTATAGCGGGGGCCTCTACAATGAGCAGTTCTTC
D: TRBD2
size: once
J: TRBJ2-1
V: TRBV6-4
length: 16

CDR3: CSVGEGGHEQYF
DNA: TGCAGCGTTGGGGAGGGGGGCCACGAGCAGTACTTC
D: -
size: once
J: TRBJ2-7
V: TRBV29-1
length: 12

CDR3: CASRRSKEERGPSTDTQYF
DNA: TGCGCCAGCAGACGAAGCAAGGAGGAGCGGGGCCCTAGCACAGATACGCAGTATTTT
D: TRBD2
size: -
J: TRBJ2-3
V: TRBV4-1
length: 19

CDR3: CASSKTSGQETQYF
DNA: TGTGCCAGCAGCAAAACTAGCGGCCAAGAGACCCAGTACTTC
D: TRBD2
size: -
J: TRBJ2-5
V: TRBV11-3
length: 14

CDR3: CATSRDPQGAQYF
DNA: TGTGCCACCAGCAGAGATCCCCAGGGCGCACAGTACTTC
D: -
size: -
J: TRBJ2-7
V: TRBV15
length: 13

CDR3: CASSFQGGNTEAFF
DNA: TGTGCCAGCAGTTTCCAGGGGGGGAACACTGAAGCTTTCTTT
D: TRBD1
size: -
J: TRBJ1-1
V: TRBV11-3
length: 14

CDR3: CSVERGTGRFF
DNA: TGCAGCGTTGAAAGGGGGACAGGTCGGTTCTTC
D: TRBD1
size: -
J: TRBJ2-1
V: TRBV29-1
length: 11

CDR3: CASSQALATNTGELFF
DNA: TGTGCCAGCAGCCAGGCTCTAGCGACCAACACCGGGGAGCTGTTTTTT
D: -
size: few
J: TRBJ2-2
V: TRBV4-2
length: 16

CDR3: CASSPQEGSKNIQYF
DNA: TGTGCCAGCAGCCCGCAGGAAGGGTCCAAAAACATTCAGTACTTC
D: -
size: -
J: TRBJ2-4
V: TRBV2
length: 15

CDR3: CASSYSGTYGYTF
DNA: TGTGCCAGCAGTTACTCAGGGACTTATGGCTACACCTTC
D: -
size: few
J: TRBJ1-2
V: TRBV6-5
length: 13

CDR3: CASSPGPPAEQYF
DNA: TGCGCCAGCAGCCCGGGACCGCCCGCGGAGCAGTACTTC
D: -
size: -
J: TRBJ2-7
V: TRBV5-1
length: 13

CDR3: CASSYGGRYNEQFF
DNA: TGTGCCAGCAGTTACGGCGGACGGTACAATGAGCAGTTCTTC
D: -
size: -
J: TRBJ2-1
V: TRBV6-6
length: 14

CDR3: CASSLTVAGDTDTQYF
DNA: TGTGCCAGCAGCTTGACGGTTGCGGGGGACACAGATACGCAGTATTTT
D: TRBD2
size: few
J: TRBJ2-3
V: TRBV5-6
length: 16

CDR3: CASSLGGEWETQYF
DNA: TGTGCCAGCAGCTTAGGGGGGGAATGGGAGACCCAGTACTTC
D: -
size: -
J: TRBJ2-5
V: TRBV7-7
length: 14

CDR3: CASSRRAGNTEAFF
DNA: TGTGCCAGCAGCCGACGCGCAGGGAACACTGAAGCTTTCTTT
D: -
size: -
J: TRBJ1-1
V: TRBV3-1/TRBV3-2
length: 14

CDR3: CASSYSFGQPQHF
DNA: TGTGCCAGCAGTTACTCGTTCGGGCAGCCCCAGCATTTT
D: -
size: -
J: TRBJ1-5
V: TRBV6-2/TRBV6-3
length: 13

CDR3: CASSSIAGVYNEQFF
DNA: TGTGCCAGCAGCTCCATAGCGGGGGTCTACAATGAGCAGTTCTTC
D: TRBD2
size: -
J: TRBJ2-1
V: TRBV7-9
length: 15

CDR3: CASSLVNTGIHKAFF
DNA: TGTGCCAGCAGCTTAGTTAACACAGGGATTCATAAAGCTTTCTTT
D: -
size: -
J: TRBJ1-1
V: TRBV11-2
length: 15

CDR3: CASNRGREQFF
DNA: TGTGCCAGCAACCGCGGGCGTGAGCAGTTCTTC
D: -
size: -
J: TRBJ2-1
V: TRBV12-3/TRBV12-4
length: 11

CDR3: CAWNRANLRTDTQYF
DNA: TGTGCCTGGAATAGGGCTAACCTGAGGACAGATACGCAGTATTTT
D: -
size: once
J: TRBJ2-3
V: TRBV30
length: 15

CDR3: CASSQQSHPGEKLFF
DNA: TGTGCCAGCAGCCAACAGAGCCACCCGGGTGAAAAACTGTTTTTT
D: -
size: -
J: TRBJ1-4
V: TRBV14
length: 15

CDR3: CASSLARGTDTQYF
DNA: TGTGCCAGCAGCTTAGCAAGGGGCACAGATACGCAGTATTTT
D: -
size: -
J: TRBJ2-3
V: TRBV11-3
length: 14

CDR3: CASSPQNGGEGNSPLHF
DNA: TGTGCCAGCTCACCACAGAACGGGGGTGAGGGGAATTCACCCCTCCACTTT
D: -
size: -
J: TRBJ1-6
V: TRBV18
length: 17

CDR3: CASSEARSSYEQYF
DNA: TGTGCCAGCAGTGAAGCTCGGAGCTCCTACGAGCAGTACTTC
D: -
size: -
J: TRBJ2-7
V: TRBV2
length: 14

CDR3: CASSLLGGGSYEQYF
DNA: TGTGCCAGCAGTTTATTAGGGGGGGGCTCCTACGAGCAGTACTTC
D: -
size: few
J: TRBJ2-7
V: TRBV27
length: 15

CDR3: CAISVISGVYGYTF
DNA: TGTGCCATCAGTGTTATCTCAGGGGTCTATGGCTACACCTTC
D: -
size: -
J: TRBJ1-2
V: TRBV10-3
length: 14

CDR3: CATTDRKNTEAFF
DNA: TGTGCCACCACGGACAGGAAGAACACTGAAGCTTTCTTT
D: TRBD1
size: -
J: TRBJ1-1
V: TRBV27
length: 13

CDR3: CASSYPQTRGSPLHF
DNA: TGTGCCAGCAGTTACCCACAGACAAGGGGTTCACCCCTCCACTTT
D: -
size: -
J: TRBJ1-6
V: TRBV6-2/TRBV6-3
length: 15

CDR3: CASSQGQGAGSPLHF
DNA: TGCGCCAGCAGCCAAGGACAGGGGGCTGGGTCACCCCTCCACTTT
D: TRBD1
size: -
J: TRBJ1-6
V: TRBV4-1
length: 15

CDR3: CASSEGGDSRRELAKNIQYF
DNA: TGCGCCAGCAGTGAGGGGGGGGACTCACGGAGGGAATTGGCCAAAAACATTCAGTACTTC
D: TRBD2
size: -
J: TRBJ2-4
V: TRBV10-1
length: 20

CDR3: CASSSQPNYNEQFF
DNA: TGTGCCAGCAGCTCACAACCGAACTACAATGAGCAGTTCTTC
D: -
size: once
J: TRBJ2-1
V: TRBV5-5
length: 14

CDR3: CASSQVTRNEKLFF
DNA: TGCGCCAGCAGCCAAGTCACCCGGAATGAAAAACTGTTTTTT
D: -
size: -
J: TRBJ1-4
V: TRBV4-1
length: 14

CDR3: CASSLGQGTGNTIYF
DNA: TGTGCCAGCAGCTTAGGACAGGGGACTGGAAACACCATATATTTT
D: TRBD1
size: -
J: TRBJ1-3
V: TRBV7-8
length: 15

CDR3: CASSRTSWQTQYF
DNA: TGTGCCAGCAGCCGCACTAGCTGGCAGACCCAGTACTTC
D: -
size: -
J: TRBJ2-5
V: TRBV6-5
length: 13

CDR3: CASSLAGGYGYTF
DNA: TGTGCCAGCAGTTTAGCTGGGGGCTATGGCTACACCTTC
D: -
size: -
J: TRBJ1-2
V: TRBV28
length: 13

CDR3: CSVVLPSTDTQYF
DNA: TGCAGCGTTGTACTCCCATCCACAGATACGCAGTATTTT
D: -
size: -
J: TRBJ2-3
V: TRBV29-1
length: 13

CDR3: CASSPRTSVDNEQFF
DNA: TGTGCCAGCAGCCCCCGGACTTCGGTTGACAATGAGCAGTTCTTC
D: -
size: -
J: TRBJ2-1
V: TRBV3-1/TRBV3-2
length: 15

CDR3: CSVVIPGSPSGNTIYF
DNA: TGCAGCGTTGTTATCCCCGGATCTCCCTCTGGAAACACCATATATTTT
D: -
size: once
J: TRBJ1-3
V: TRBV29-1
length: 16

CDR3: CASSYGRNTGELFF
DNA: TGTGCCAGCAGTTACGGCAGGAACACCGGGGAGCTGTTTTTT
D: -
size: few
J: TRBJ2-2
V: TRBV6-5
length: 14

CDR3: CASSEFRGGYSNQPQHF
DNA: TGTGCCAGCAGTGAATTCCGCGGGGGTTATAGCAATCAGCCCCAGCATTTT
D: -
size: -
J: TRBJ1-5
V: TRBV2
length: 17

CDR3: CASTAGSEAFF
DNA: TGTGCCAGCACCGCGGGGAGCGAAGCTTTCTTT
D: -
size: many
J: TRBJ1-1
V: TRBV27
length: 11

CDR3: CASSPGGGGFNEQFF
DNA: TGCGCCAGCAGCCCCGGTGGGGGGGGGTTCAATGAGCAGTTCTTC
D: TRBD2
size: -
J: TRBJ2-1
V: TRBV5-1
length: 15

CDR3: CASSTRAPETQYF
DNA: TGTGCCAGCAGCACTCGGGCGCCGGAGACCCAGTACTTC
D: -
size: few
J: TRBJ2-5
V: TRBV7-9
length: 13

CDR3: CASSYYPRQGDSPLHF
DNA: TGTGCCAGCAGTTACTACCCCCGACAGGGGGATTCACCCCTCCACTTT
D: TRBD1
size: -
J: TRBJ1-6
V: TRBV6-5
length: 16

CDR3: CASSQPLGGGDTQYF
DNA: TGTGCCAGCAGCCAGCCCTTAGGGGGTGGAGATACGCAGTATTTT
D: -
size: -
J: TRBJ2-3
V: TRBV4-2
length: 15

CDR3: CASSSRYSEQYF
DNA: TGTGCCAGCAGCTCCCGTTATTCCGAGCAGTACTTC
D: -
size: -
J: TRBJ2-7
V: TRBV7-6
length: 12